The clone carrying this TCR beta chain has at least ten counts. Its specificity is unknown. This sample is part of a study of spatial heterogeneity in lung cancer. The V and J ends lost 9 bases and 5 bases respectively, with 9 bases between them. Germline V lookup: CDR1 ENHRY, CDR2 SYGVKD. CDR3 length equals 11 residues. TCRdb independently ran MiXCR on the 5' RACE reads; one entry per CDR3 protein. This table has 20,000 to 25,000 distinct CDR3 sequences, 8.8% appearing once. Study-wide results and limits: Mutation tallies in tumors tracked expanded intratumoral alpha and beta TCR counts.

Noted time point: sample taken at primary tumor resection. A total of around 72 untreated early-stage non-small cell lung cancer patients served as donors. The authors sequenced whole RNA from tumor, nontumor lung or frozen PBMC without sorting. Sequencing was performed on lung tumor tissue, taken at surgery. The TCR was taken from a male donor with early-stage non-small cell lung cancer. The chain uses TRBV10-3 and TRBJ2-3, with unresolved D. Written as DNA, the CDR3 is TGTGCCATGAGGTTCGGAGATACGCAGTATTTT. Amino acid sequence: CAMRFGDTQYF.